This T cell receptor beta chain was found in a study of blood T cell repertoires in COVID-19. Background on the study: Sites across the United States, Italy and Spain contributed samples from acute and convalescent COVID-19. T cells, B-cell-depleted T cells, or PBMCs supplied cDNA or gDNA.

CDR1 and CDR2 (germline): WNHNN, SYGVQD (reference sequence). The J segment lost 8 bases and the V segment lost 3 bases, leaving 7 bases of the junction unmatched. The CDR3 covers 15 residues. Authors' methods: Amplification with reference gene primers provided the estimates of nucleated cell counts. Clones were sequenced by immunoSEQ multiplex PCR, and TCRdb holds only the in-frame ones, with some missing. The DNA gave D and trimming, while V, J and clone size come from that table. The sample consists of about 430,000 clones, 80% to 90% of them appearing once. Sequencing used peripheral blood. This chain uses TRBV10-1 with TRBJ2-1, with 10 bases fitting TRBD2. This receptor was obtained from a man younger than 30 with COVID-19, enrolled during active disease. As DNA, the CDR3 is TGCGCCAGCAGTGAAAGAGCGGGAGGGCGGTATGAGCAGTTCTTC. This encodes CASSERAGGRYEQFF.